This T cell receptor (beta chain) was recorded in a study of circulating and synovial CD4+ cells in juvenile arthritis (dated by TCRdb to the mid-2010s). As for the study more broadly: Within each patient, the TCRbeta CDR3 repertoires of synovial CD4 T cells, bulk blood CD4 T cells and circulating HLA-DR+ CD4 T cells were compared. Repertoire sequencing aimed to confirm that a circulating synovial-like CD4 T cell subset was enriched in synovial clonotypes.

The method was the immunoSEQ multiplex PCR assay. TCRbeta CDR3 sequencing was performed as a commercial service by an external provider. Per the original workflow: The analyses used productive nucleotide sequences together with amino acid sequences obtained by in silico translation. Diversity was measured as Renyi entropy over a range of alpha values, and the median of 200 repeated subsamples was taken to equalise sample size. The distance between each pair of repertoires was calculated as one minus the Chao-modified Jaccard index, which corrects for under-sampling, and this distance was used for clustering. Frequency-weighted overlap with synovial clonotypes was calculated over 200 sample sizes with 200 draws without replacement at each size, and the overlap was reported at the size of the smaller sample. TCRdb re-hosts the immuneACCESS table, in-frame sequences only. Its copies lack some clones; in the studies checked, an unresolved V gene accounts for under half of them, and the cause for the rest is not known. For V, J and clone size, that table is used; D and trimming come from the DNA. Counted in this sample were about 33,000 clones; 90% to 95% of them appeared once. The ten largest clones add up to roughly 0.16% of the sample.

The CDR3 has 13 amino acids, counting the end cysteine and phenylalanine. Only CDR3 DNA remains: 39 bases, in frame from the first base. Based on the germline V gene, the CDR1 and CDR2 sequences are MNHEY and SVGAGI. V is shortened by 2 bases, J by 8 bases, and the region joining them spans 12 bases. What the research found in general, with its limitations: Circulating pathogenic-like lymphocytes clustered together with synovial T cells, and compared with bulk blood, the circulating pathogenic-like lymphocytes shared a substantially higher fraction of CDR3 sequences with synovium. Synovial and circulating pathogenic-like lymphocyte repertoires were less diverse than bulk blood CD4 repertoires, and some CPL samples were as oligoclonal as synovium. Overlap with synovium increased with sequencing depth, so measured shared-clonotype fractions likely underestimated the full repertoire overlap. CPL and bulk blood CD4 samples differed in T cell genome counts by at least an order of magnitude, so sample-size effects were addressed. Traditional Vbeta family usage analysis did not detect the difference between circulating pathogenic-like lymphocytes and bulk blood T cells.

Donors of the sequenced samples were patients with active juvenile idiopathic arthritis. Cells were sorted immediately after thawing, with dead cells excluded using Live/Dead Fixable Near-IR Stain. Note on this clone: It lacks a known antigen. No base qualities exist here, and no much larger clone lies one base off it.

Recombination linked TRBV6-5 to TRBJ1-2; tentative D gene TRBD1, with 5 bases matching. The origin of this receptor is a human donor with juvenile idiopathic arthritis. The sample taken for sequencing was CD4+ T cells from blood. The CDR3 here reads CASSYIQAGGYTF. The sequenced DNA is TGTGCCAGCAGTTACATACAGGCAGGAGGCTACACCTTC.